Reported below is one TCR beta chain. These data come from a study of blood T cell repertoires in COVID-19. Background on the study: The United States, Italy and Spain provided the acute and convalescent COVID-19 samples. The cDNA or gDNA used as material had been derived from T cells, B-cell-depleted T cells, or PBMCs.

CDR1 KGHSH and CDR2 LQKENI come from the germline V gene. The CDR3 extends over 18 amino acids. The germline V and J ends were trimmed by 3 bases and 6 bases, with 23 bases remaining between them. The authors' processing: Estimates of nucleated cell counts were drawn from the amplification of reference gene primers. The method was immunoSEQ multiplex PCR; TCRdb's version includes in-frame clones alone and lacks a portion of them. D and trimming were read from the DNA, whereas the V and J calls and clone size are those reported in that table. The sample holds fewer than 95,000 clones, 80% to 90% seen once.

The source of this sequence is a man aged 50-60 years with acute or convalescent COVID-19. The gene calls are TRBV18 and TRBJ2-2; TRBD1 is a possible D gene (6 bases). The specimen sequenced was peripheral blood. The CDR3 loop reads CASSPSRATGKAAGELFF. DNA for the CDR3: TGTGCCAGCTCACCGTCCAGGGCGACAGGCAAGGCGGCCGGGGAGCTGTTTTTT.